The 22 T cell receptor beta chains given below trace back to one sample, sequenced in a study of human T cells and chemical hapten exposure. TCRdb itself ran the RACE reads through MiXCR, one entry per CDR3 protein. The sample records 110,000 or so distinct CDR3 sequences, about a tenth being singletons. Time point of the sample: patch test 2, 6 weeks after DPC sensitization. Treatment denoted: therapeutic diphenylcyclopropenone sensitization with weekly scalp DPC. The sequencing here drew on whole blood, taken in connection with sensitization to the hapten diphenylcyclopropenone (DPC). Every receptor here comes from a woman between 40 and 50 years old with alopecia areata. Some clones in this sample may be carry-over from other donors' samples.

The chain joins TRBV5-1 to TRBJ2-1, with 7 bases lining up with TRBD1. This CDR3 is 14 amino acids long. J was trimmed by 9 bases and V by 6 bases; bases with no gene match: 12. Germline CDR1 and CDR2: SGHRS and YFSETQ. CDR3 residues: CASTVRQGYGEQFF. The DNA of the CDR3 is TGCGCCAGCACAGTAAGACAGGGATACGGTGAGCAGTTCTTC.

This clonotype was detected ten times or more. The V and J genes are TRBV5-8 and TRBJ2-5; TRBD2 aligns across 8 bases. CDR1 is SGHTS, CDR2 YDEGEE, per germline. The CDR3 covers 14 residues. V lost 2 bases to trimming and J lost 5 bases; unmatched junction nucleotides: 5. The CDR3 region has the DNA TGTGCCAGCAGCTTCGCGGGGGGCCGGGAGACCCAGTACTTC. It is translated as CASSFAGGRETQYF.

Only one count was recorded for this clonotype. Since a much larger clone is just one base distant, this may be a read error. CDR3 bases: TGTGTCAGCTCTTCAAGAGCGGACAGGTCCACAGATACGCAGTATTTT. Encoded protein: CVSSSRADRSTDTQYF. The genes are TRBV18 and TRBJ2-3; 7 bases agree with TRBD1. Germline lookup yields CDR1 KGHSH and CDR2 LQKENI. The CDR3 sequence is 16 residues long.

This clonotype was detected many times. The rearrangement joins TRBV25-1 to TRBJ1-1; 7 bases map to TRBD1. V was pared by 5 bases and J by 1 base, with 7 bases of the junction left unmatched. The germline V gene encodes CDR1 MGHDK and CDR2 SYGVNS. This CDR3 contains 15 residues. The CDR3, as DNA: TGTGCCAGCAGTAAAGCTGGGACAGCGAACACTGAAGCTTTCTTT. Translated: CASSKAGTANTEAFF.

Concerning this clonotype: This may stem from a read error, because a much larger clone lies one nucleotide away. This chain connects TRBV20-1 to TRBJ2-7; D possibly corresponds to TRBD1 (6 bases). Judging by the DNA end, TRBJ2-1 fits better; the J call may be wrong. This CDR3 is 14 amino acids long. Germline lookup yields CDR1 DFQATT and CDR2 SNEGSKA (reference sequence). CDR3: CSASEDSSFYEQFF. The CDR3 nucleotides read TGCAGTGCTAGCGAGGACAGTAGCTTCTACGAGCAGTTCTTC.

This chain joins TRBV7-9 and TRBJ1-1, with D perhaps matching TRBD1 (5 bases). V lost 4 bases and J lost 3, with 12 bases in between. This CDR3 region has 14 residues. Germline assignment: CDR1 SEHNR and CDR2 FQNEAQ (reference sequence). CDR3 region: CASSWSDSDTEAFF. CDR3 coding DNA: TGTGCCAGCAGCTGGTCCGACAGCGACACTGAAGCTTTCTTT.

The genes are TRBV19 and TRBJ2-3; tentatively, D is TRBD1 or TRBD2 (6 bases each). CDR1 and CDR2 (germline): LNHDA, SQIVND (reference sequence). V lost 3 bases and J lost 2, with 15 bases in between. CDR3 size: 16 residues. The CDR3 DNA is TGTGCCAGTAGTATTCGAGGGACGGGGGCCACAGATACGCAGTATTTT. Residues: CASSIRGTGATDTQYF.

This clonotype showed up many times. The chain carries TRBV20-1 and TRBJ2-6, with no clear D. The V and J ends lost 2 bases and 7 bases respectively, with 12 bases between them. Germline V gene lookup returns CDR1 DFQATT and CDR2 SNEGSKA (reference sequence). The CDR3 loop spans 14 amino acids. As DNA, the CDR3 is TGCAGTGCTAGACAGACCGACCATGCCAACGTCCTGACTTTC. Its translation: CSARQTDHANVLTF.

At least ten counts were recorded for this clonotype. The chain carries TRBV6-6 and TRBJ2-2, with TRBD1 identical over 10 bases. CDR3 size: 16 residues. CDR1 and CDR2 from the germline V gene are MNHNY and SVGAGI (reference sequence). Trimming removed 2 bases from V and 6 bases from J; junction bases left unmatched: 6. The CDR3 here is CASSYGLGTGAGELFF. The CDR3 DNA is TGTGCCAGCAGTTACGGTCTCGGGACAGGGGCCGGGGAGCTGTTTTTT.

This clonotype was detected many times. This chain uses TRBV25-1 with TRBJ2-7; D gene ambiguous. This CDR3 comprises 13 residues. Germline V lookup: CDR1 MGHDK, CDR2 SYGVNS. Trimming stripped 2 bases from V and 6 bases from J, with 11 bases between. CDR3 protein: CASSEPRSFEQYF. The CDR3 coding sequence is TGTGCCAGCAGTGAACCGCGATCATTCGAGCAGTACTTC.

In its sample, this clonotype was seen a few times. The chain carries TRBV27 and TRBJ1-5, with D perhaps TRBD1 (5 bases). Germline CDR1 and CDR2: MNHEY and SMNVEV (reference sequence). The length of the CDR3 is 14 residues. V gave up 5 bases and J gave up 7 bases, with 15 bases separating them. CDR3 coding DNA: TGTGCCAGCAGTCCCATCCAGGGTGGACAGCCCCAGCATTTT. Protein: CASSPIQGGQPQHF.

The J gene is TRBJ2-5, the V gene TRBV12-3 or TRBV12-4; TRBD2 matches 8 bases. Trimming at V came to 5 bases and at J to 5 bases, leaving 10 bases not matched to a gene. The CDR3 contains 15 residues. Here the CDR3 DNA reads TGTGCCAGCAGTCGCCGGGGGGGCCTAGGGGAGACCCAGTACTTC. Residues: CASSRRGGLGETQYF.

This clonotype showed up many times. V is TRBV19 and J is TRBJ2-1, with D tentatively TRBD1 (6 bases). Trimming pared 5 bases from V and 1 base from J, leaving 9 bases between. This CDR3 comprises 14 residues. The germline V gene has CDR1 LNHDA and CDR2 SQIVND (reference sequence). DNA of the CDR3: TGTGCCAGTAGTCCACAGGGATCCTACAATGAGCAGTTCTTC. Its protein product is CASSPQGSYNEQFF.

This clonotype was detected only a few times. The chain couples TRBV4-2 to TRBJ2-2; 7 bases are a match to TRBD2. V was pared by 3 bases and J by 1 base, with 5 bases of the junction left unmatched. Germline lookup yields CDR1 LGHNA and CDR2 YNFKEQ. The CDR3 length is 16 residues. Here the CDR3 DNA reads TGTGCCAGCAGCCACAGGGCTAGCGGGAACACCGGGGAGCTGTTTTTT. Its protein is CASSHRASGNTGELFF.

In this sample, this clonotype turned up a few times. The V gene is TRBV12-3 or TRBV12-4, the J gene TRBJ2-7; 9 bases are a match to TRBD2. J was trimmed by 2 bases and V by 6 bases; bases with no gene match: 5. This CDR3 is 14 amino acids long. As DNA, the CDR3 is TGTGCCAGCAGGCGGACTAGCGAGGCCTACGAGCAGTACTTC. Residues: CASRRTSEAYEQYF.

CDR3 protein: CASSLSGQGSNQPQHF. Written as DNA, the CDR3 is TGTGCCAGCAGTTTATCGGGACAGGGTAGCAATCAGCCCCAGCATTTT. This chain joins TRBV12-3 or TRBV12-4 and TRBJ1-5, with 9 nucleotides matching TRBD1. Unmatched junction bases numbered 2, after V lost 2 bases and J lost 0 bases. The CDR3 spans 16 residues.

The sample holds a few counts of this clonotype. V is TRBV30 and J is TRBJ1-1; weak D call: TRBD1 (6 bases). V was shortened by 3 bases and J by 9 bases, with 20 bases between the two germline ends. Looked up from germline, CDR1 is GTSNPN and CDR2 is SVGIG (reference sequence). This CDR3 comprises 14 residues. The CDR3 bases are TGTGCCTGGAGGCCCGGGCCGGGGGGCTGGAAAGCTTTCTTT. Encoded protein: CAWRPGPGGWKAFF.

The V and J genes are TRBV4-1 and TRBJ2-7; D could derive from TRBD1 or TRBD2 (6 bases each). The V gene lost 2 bases and the J gene lost 0 bases, with 20 bases spanning the gap. The V gene's germline CDR1 is MGHRA and CDR2 YSYEKL. The CDR3 has 18 residues. The CDR3 DNA reads as TGCGCCAGCAGCCAAATTCACGGGGGCGTAGGGGTCTCCTACGAGCAGTACTTC. Its translation: CASSQIHGGVGVSYEQYF.

Ten or more counts support this clonotype. Germline is not matched at one junction end, which may reflect a read error. The chain couples TRBV10-3 to TRBJ2-3, with D uncertain. The germline V gene has CDR1 ENHRY and CDR2 SYGVKD. This CDR3 region has 15 residues. CDR3 coding DNA: TGTGCCATCAGCGAGTCAAGTTATATGACAGATACGCAGTATTTT. Translation: CAISESSYMTDTQYF.

This clonotype was seen repeatedly, ten times or more. The chain links TRBV4-2 to TRBJ2-1, with 7 nucleotides matching TRBD1. This CDR3 contains 15 residues. With V trimmed by 4 bases and J by 10 bases, 13 bases remained unmatched. Germline values: CDR1 LGHNA, CDR2 YNFKEQ. The CDR3 DNA follows: TGTGCCAGCAGCCCCCCTTCGACAGGGTACGAGGAGCAGTTCTTC. Its translation is CASSPPSTGYEEQFF.

This clonotype was picked up many times. CDR3 sequence (DNA): TGTGCCAGCAGCACCACAACCTTTACGCAGTATTTT. Protein: CASSTTTFTQYF. This chain uses TRBV7-2 with TRBJ2-3; D remains unclear. The CDR3 is 12 amino acids. Germline V gene lookup returns CDR1 SGHTA and CDR2 FQGNSA. V was clipped by 5 bases and J by 8 bases, with 11 bases between them.

This clonotype was recorded many times. The chain combines TRBV5-1 with TRBJ2-3; 10 bases are shared with TRBD2. The CDR3 runs to 15 residues. Germline CDR1 is SGHRS and CDR2 is YFSETQ. V shed 3 bases and J 1 base; nucleotides not matched to a gene: 2. The CDR3 is CASSSLAGGTDTQYF. The DNA of the CDR3 is TGCGCCAGCAGCTCCCTAGCGGGGGGCACAGATACGCAGTATTTT.